Below, one T cell receptor (beta chain) is given with its context. This sample was taken from a study of blood T cell repertoires in COVID-19. About the research overall: Acute and convalescent COVID-19 specimens originated in the United States, Italy and Spain. In each case, the material was cDNA or gDNA derived from T cells, B-cell-depleted T cells, or PBMCs.

In the authors' methods: Amplification with reference gene primers provided the estimates of nucleated cell counts. The repertoire was sequenced with immunoSEQ multiplex PCR; TCRdb's copy has only in-frame clones and lacks some. V, J and clone size were drawn from that table, and D and trimming were deduced from the DNA. The sample yields some 190,000 clones, 70% to 90% seen once. The germline V gene has CDR1 ENHRY and CDR2 SYGVKD. After removal of 8 bases from V and 2 bases from J, the junction contained 3 bases not matched to a gene. The CDR3 covers 14 residues. V and J are TRBV10-3 and TRBJ2-7; 13 positions match TRBD2. The sequencing input was peripheral blood. The TCR originated in a human donor with active or convalescent COVID-19. The donor label of this sample is uncertain. The CDR3 protein is CAISGTSGTYEQYF. CDR3 DNA: TGTGCCATCTCCGGGACTAGCGGGACCTACGAGCAGTACTTC.